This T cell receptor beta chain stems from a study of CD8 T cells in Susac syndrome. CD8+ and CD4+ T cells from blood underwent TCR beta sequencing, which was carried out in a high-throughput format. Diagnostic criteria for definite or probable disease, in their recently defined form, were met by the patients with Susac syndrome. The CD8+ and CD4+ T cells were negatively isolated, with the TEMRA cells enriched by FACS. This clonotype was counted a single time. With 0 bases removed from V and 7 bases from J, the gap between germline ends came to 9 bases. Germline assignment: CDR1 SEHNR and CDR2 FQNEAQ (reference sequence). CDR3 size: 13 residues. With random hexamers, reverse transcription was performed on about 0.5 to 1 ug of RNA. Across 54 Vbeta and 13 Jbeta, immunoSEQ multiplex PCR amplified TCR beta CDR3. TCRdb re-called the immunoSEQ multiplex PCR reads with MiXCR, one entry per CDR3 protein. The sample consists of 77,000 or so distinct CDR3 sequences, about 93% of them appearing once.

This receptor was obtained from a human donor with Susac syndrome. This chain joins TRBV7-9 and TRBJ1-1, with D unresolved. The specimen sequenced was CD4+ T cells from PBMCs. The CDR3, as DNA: TGTGCCAGCAGCTTAGCGGGGAGTTTTGAAGCTTTCTTT. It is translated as CASSLAGSFEAFF.